A selection of T cell receptor beta chains follows, all from one sample in a study of CD8+ T cells in alopecia areata. Assay used: immunoSEQ multiplex PCR; TCRdb lists only in-frame clones, some missing. There are over 150,000 clones in the sample; roughly 61% occur only once, and around an eighth lies in the top ten. Sequenced material: CD8+ T cells sorted from blood, taken at week 24, from a patient treated with tofacitinib. Every receptor here comes from a human donor with alopecia areata. The CDR3 runs from the conserved cysteine through the conserved F or W. Where a row states a size, it is once, few, many or the class of an expanded clone; other rows omit it.

TRBV19	15	-	CASSIGRGRGYEQYF
TRBV6-6	15	-	CASSYSGGGTDTQYF
TRBV5-1	13	few	CASGLLEANVLTF
TRBV5-6	12	-	CASSFGQGLKFF
TRBV11-2	14	few	CASSSTGPGTEAFF
TRBV5-6	12	once	CASSLHQNEQFF
TRBV6-1	16	-	CASSERDRGYTDTQYF
TRBV12-5	14	-	CATTGQGSNQPQHF
TRBV6-5	14	-	CASSYTLDLGEQFF
TRBV6-5	11	-	CASSVGRELFF
TRBV6-6	13	few	CASSYSLRETQYF
TRBV19	15	-	CASRLVVGTGNEQFF
TRBV7-9	14	-	CASSLAGQAAPQHF
TRBV1	15	-	CTSSQALSSYNEQFF
TRBV13	18	few	CASSSKDWSSVGANVLTF
TRBV29-1	13	few	CSIGQGDTGELFF
TRBV27	15	few	CASSLGGTGSYEQYF
TRBV27	12	few	CASSTGNTEAFF
TRBV27	15	-	CASSTPGWSYNEQFF
TRBV4-2	13	-	CASSQDRISYYTF
TRBV15	13	once	CATSTTANYGYTF
TRBV29-1	14	few	CSAQARASGYGYTF
TRBV11-3	16	-	CASSPRTGPSYNEQFF
TRBV7-9	12	few	CASSRAGDEQYF
TRBV29-1	14	-	CSVEGLRDTPEAFF
TRBV14	11	-	CASSQGDEQYF
TRBV5-6	14	-	CASSWGTSNNEQFF
TRBV11-2	10	-	CASSSNEQFF
TRBV4-1	13	-	CASSQVQGDGYTF
TRBV20-1	11	-	CSAPRTGELFF
TRBV7-2	15	-	CASSFSGGPLDTQYF
TRBV19	14	few	CASDAGGTDNEQFF
TRBV9	14	-	CASSLGLPPNEQFF
TRBV5-4	16	-	CASSLPGLSGANVLTF
TRBV29-1	16	-	CSVEEAPGQGGYGYTF
TRBV7-9	13	few	CASSYPWIDTQYF
TRBV28	15	once	CASSGTAFSTDTQYF
TRBV5-1	13	-	CASSWGQSYEQYF
TRBV27	14	once	CASSSGGRSYGYTF
TRBV4-1	15	-	CASSRLGGGTSLEFF
TRBV7-9	12	few	CASSLSGNTIYF
TRBV29-1	13	-	CSVEDRGPYGYTF
TRBV6-1	13	-	CASCVRGSYEQYF
TRBV6-5	15	few	CASRLPGLGVNEQFF
TRBV27	15	few	CASSLGTGGFDEQYF
TRBV7-9	14	-	CASSHDRRNAEAFF
TRBV5-6	15	-	CASSQGPSSRETQYF
TRBV2	14	-	CASSRKGFQETQYF
TRBV7-8	18	-	CASSLETGRGSKQETQYF